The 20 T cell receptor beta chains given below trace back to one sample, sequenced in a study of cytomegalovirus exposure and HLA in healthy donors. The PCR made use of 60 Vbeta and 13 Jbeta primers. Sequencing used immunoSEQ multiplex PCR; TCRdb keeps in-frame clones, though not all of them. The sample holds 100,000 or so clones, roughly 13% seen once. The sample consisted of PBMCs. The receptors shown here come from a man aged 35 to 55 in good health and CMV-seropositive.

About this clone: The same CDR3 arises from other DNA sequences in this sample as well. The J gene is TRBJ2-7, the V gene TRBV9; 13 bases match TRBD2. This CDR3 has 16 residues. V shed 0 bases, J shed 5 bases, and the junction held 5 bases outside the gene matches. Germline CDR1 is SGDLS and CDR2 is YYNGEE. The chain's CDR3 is CASSVGTSGSLDEQYF. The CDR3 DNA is TGTGCCAGCAGCGTAGGGACTAGCGGGAGTCTGGACGAGCAGTACTTC.

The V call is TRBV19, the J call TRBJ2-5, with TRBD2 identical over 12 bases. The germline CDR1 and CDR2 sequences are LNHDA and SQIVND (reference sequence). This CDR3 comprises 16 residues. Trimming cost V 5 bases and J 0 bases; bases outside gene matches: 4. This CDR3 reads CASSPWTSGNQETQYF. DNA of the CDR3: TGTGCCAGTAGTCCGTGGACTAGCGGGAACCAAGAGACCCAGTACTTC.

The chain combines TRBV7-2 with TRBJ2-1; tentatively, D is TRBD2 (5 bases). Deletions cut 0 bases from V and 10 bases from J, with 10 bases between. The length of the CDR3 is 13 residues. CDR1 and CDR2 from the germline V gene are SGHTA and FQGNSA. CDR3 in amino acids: CASSLAGVGEQFF. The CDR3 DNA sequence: TGTGCCAGCAGCTTAGCGGGAGTCGGGGAGCAGTTCTTC.

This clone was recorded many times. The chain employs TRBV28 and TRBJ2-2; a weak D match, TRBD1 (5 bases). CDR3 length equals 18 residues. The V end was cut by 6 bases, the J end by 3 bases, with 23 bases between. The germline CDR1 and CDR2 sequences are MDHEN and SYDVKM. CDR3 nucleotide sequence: TGTGCCAGCAGGTTAATCGAGAACAGGCCAGGAGACACCGGGGAGCTGTTTTTT. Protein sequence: CASRLIENRPGDTGELFF.

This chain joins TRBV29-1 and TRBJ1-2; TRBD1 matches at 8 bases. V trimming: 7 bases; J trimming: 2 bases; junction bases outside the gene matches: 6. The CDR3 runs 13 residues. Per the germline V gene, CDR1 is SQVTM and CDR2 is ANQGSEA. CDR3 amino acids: CSAGQGANYGYTF. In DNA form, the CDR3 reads TGCAGCGCCGGACAGGGTGCCAACTATGGCTACACCTTC.

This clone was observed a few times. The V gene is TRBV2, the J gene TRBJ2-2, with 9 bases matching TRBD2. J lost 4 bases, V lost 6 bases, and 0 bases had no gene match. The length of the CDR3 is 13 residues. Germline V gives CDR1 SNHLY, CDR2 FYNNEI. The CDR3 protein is CASRRGGTGELFF. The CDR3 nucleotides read TGTGCCAGCAGGCGGGGGGGCACCGGGGAGCTGTTTTTT.

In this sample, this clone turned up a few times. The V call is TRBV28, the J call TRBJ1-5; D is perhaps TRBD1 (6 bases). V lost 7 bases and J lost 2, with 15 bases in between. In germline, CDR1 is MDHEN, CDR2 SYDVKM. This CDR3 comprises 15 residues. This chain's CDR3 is CASISGRGRNQPQHF. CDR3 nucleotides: TGTGCCAGCATCTCGGGCAGGGGACGCAATCAGCCCCAGCATTTT. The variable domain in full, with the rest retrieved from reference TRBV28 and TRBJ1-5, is DVKVTQSSRYLVKRTGEKVFLECVQDMDHENMFWYRQDPGLGLRLIYFSYDVKMKEKGDIPEGYSVSREKKERFSLILESASTNQTSMYLCASISGRGRNQPQHFGDGTRLSIL.

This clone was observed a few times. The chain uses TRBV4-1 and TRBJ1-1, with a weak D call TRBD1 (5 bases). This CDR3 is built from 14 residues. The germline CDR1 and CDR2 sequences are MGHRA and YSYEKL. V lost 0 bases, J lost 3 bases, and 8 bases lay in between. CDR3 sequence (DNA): TGCGCCAGCAGCCAAGAGGCAGGGTACACTGAAGCTTTCTTT. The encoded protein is CASSQEAGYTEAFF.

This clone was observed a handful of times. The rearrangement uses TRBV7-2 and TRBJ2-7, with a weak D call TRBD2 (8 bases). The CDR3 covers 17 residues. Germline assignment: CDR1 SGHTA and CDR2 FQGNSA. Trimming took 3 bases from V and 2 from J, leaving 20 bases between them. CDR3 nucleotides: TGTGCCAGCAGCTTCACAGGGGCGGGAGGATTTGCCTACGAGCAGTACTTC. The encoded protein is CASSFTGAGGFAYEQYF.

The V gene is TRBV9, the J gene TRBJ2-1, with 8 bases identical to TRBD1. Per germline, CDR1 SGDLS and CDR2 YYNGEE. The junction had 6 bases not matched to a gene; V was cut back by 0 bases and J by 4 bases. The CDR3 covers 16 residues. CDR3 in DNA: TGTGCCAGCAGCGTAGCTGGGCAGGGGGCTTACAATGAGCAGTTCTTC. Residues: CASSVAGQGAYNEQFF.

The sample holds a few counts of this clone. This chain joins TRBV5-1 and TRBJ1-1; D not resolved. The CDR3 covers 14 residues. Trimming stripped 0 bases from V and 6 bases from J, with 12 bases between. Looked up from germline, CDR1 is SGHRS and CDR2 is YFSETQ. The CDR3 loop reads CASSLAGRVSEAFF. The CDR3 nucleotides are TGCGCCAGCAGCTTGGCCGGGAGGGTATCTGAAGCTTTCTTT.

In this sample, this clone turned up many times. The CDR3 is CASSLWQKPPGEQFF. CDR3 sequence (DNA): TGTGCCAGCAGCTTATGGCAAAAGCCCCCGGGTGAGCAGTTCTTC. The chain employs TRBV7-8 and TRBJ2-1, with unresolved D. V lost 2 bases and J 9 bases, leaving 17 bases between the germline ends. Per germline, CDR1 SGHVS and CDR2 FQNEAQ. The CDR3 consists of 15 residues.

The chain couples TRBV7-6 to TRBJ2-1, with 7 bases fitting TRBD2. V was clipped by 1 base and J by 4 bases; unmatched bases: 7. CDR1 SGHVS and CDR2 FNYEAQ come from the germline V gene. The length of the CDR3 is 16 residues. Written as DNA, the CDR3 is TGTGCCAGCAGCTTAGGTGGGTCTAGCGGATACAATGAGCAGTTCTTC. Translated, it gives CASSLGGSSGYNEQFF.

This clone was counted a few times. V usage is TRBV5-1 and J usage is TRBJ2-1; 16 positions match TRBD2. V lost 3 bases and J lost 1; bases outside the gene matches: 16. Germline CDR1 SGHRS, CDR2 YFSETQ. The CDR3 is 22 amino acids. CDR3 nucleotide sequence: TGCGCCAGCAGCTCGGACAGGGGATGGGGACTAGCGGGAGGGGGGTCCTACAATGAGCAGTTCTTC. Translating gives CASSSDRGWGLAGGGSYNEQFF.

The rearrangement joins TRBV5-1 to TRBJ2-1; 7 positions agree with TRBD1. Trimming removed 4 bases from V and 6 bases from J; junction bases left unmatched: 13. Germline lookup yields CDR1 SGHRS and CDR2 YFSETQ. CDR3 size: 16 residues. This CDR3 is CASSVLRDSTPNEQFF. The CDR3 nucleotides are TGCGCCAGCAGCGTACTCCGGGACAGCACACCCAATGAGCAGTTCTTC.

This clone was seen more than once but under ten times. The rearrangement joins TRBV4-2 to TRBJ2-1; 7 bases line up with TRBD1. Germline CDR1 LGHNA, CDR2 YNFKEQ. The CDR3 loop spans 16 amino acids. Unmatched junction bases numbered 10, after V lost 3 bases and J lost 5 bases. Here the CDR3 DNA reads TGTGCCAGCAGCCACCAAGCACAGGGGCACGACAATGAGCAGTTCTTC. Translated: CASSHQAQGHDNEQFF.

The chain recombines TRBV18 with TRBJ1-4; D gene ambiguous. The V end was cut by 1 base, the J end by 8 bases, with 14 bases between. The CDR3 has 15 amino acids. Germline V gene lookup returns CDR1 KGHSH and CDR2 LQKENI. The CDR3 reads CASSPLEGTREKLFF. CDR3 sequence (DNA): TGTGCCAGCTCACCACTTGAGGGTACGAGAGAAAAACTGTTTTTT.

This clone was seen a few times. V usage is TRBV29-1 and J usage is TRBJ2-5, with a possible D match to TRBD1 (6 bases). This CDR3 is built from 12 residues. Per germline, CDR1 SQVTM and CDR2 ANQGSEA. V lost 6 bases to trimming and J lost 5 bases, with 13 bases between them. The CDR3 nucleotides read TGCAGCGTGCTAAGGGGGATCGAGACCCAGTACTTC. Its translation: CSVLRGIETQYF.

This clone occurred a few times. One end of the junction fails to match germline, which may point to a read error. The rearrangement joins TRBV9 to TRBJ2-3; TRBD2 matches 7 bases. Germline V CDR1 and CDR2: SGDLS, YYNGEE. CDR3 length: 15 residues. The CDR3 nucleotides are TGTGCCAGCAGCGTAGAAGCGACTAGCACAGATGCGCAGTATTTT. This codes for CASSVEATSTDAQYF.

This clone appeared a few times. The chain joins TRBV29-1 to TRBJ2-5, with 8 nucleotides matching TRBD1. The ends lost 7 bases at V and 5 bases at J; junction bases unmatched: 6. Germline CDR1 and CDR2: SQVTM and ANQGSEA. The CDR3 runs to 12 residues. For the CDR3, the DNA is TGCAGCGGGAAAGACAGGGGCGAGACCCAGTACTTC. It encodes CSGKDRGETQYF.